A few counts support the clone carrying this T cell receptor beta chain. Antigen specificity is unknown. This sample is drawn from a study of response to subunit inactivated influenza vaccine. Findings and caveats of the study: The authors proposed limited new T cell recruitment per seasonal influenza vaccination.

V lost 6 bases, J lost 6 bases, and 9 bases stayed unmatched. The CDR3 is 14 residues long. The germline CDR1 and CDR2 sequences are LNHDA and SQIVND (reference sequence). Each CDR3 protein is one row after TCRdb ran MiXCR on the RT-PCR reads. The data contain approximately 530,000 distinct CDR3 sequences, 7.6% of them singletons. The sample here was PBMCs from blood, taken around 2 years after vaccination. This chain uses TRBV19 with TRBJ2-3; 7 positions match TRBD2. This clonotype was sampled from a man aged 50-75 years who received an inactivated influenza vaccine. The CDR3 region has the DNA TGTGCCAGTAGAATCAGCGGGGTGCAGGATACGCAGTATTTT. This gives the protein CASRISGVQDTQYF.